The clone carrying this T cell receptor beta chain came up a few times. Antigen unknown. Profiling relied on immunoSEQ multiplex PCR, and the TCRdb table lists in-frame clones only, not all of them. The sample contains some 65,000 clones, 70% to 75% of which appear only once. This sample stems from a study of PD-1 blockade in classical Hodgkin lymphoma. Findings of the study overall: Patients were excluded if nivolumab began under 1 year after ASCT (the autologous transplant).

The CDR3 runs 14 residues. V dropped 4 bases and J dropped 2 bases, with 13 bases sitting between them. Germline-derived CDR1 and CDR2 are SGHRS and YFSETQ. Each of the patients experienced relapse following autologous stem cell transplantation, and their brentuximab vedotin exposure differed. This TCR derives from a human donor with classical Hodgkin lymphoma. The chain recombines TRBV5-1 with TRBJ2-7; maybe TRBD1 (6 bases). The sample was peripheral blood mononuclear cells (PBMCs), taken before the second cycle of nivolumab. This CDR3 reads CASSRDTTTYEQYF. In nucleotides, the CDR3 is TGCGCCAGCAGCCGGGACACTACAACCTACGAGCAGTACTTC.